This note documents a single T cell receptor (beta chain) sequence. Antigen unknown. The sample comes from a study of T cells expressing NK-cell markers. Findings of the study overall: Once again these clonotypes came out on top in the CD3+CD56-NKG2C+ fraction of a few donors. Clarity on HCMV specificity was lacking for the expanded NKG2C+ T cell clones.

TCRdb reprocessed the 5' RACE reads and keeps a single row for each CDR3 protein, giving no DNA. Its clone listing holds about 450,000 distinct CDR3 sequences. The sample comprised blood T cells: a sorted CD56 or NKG2C T cell subset, CD4+ or CD8+ T cells, or bulk PBMC T cells (not recorded which). The receptor's source is a woman between 18 and 70 years old in good health.

CDR3 loop: CASSYGRAVEGANYGYTF. The chain employs TRBV6-5 and TRBJ1-2. This CDR3 is built from 18 residues. Germline assignment: CDR1 MNHEY and CDR2 SVGAGI.